This T cell receptor beta chain was retrieved from a study of T cell responses to AZD1222 COVID-19 vaccine. Whole-study results and caveats: Once two AZD1222 doses were given, Spike-specific TCR breadth and depth went up. Reports say nearly half of spike-specific TCRs go after unmutated variant regions.

This clone was seen once. Its target is unknown. Profiled with immunoSEQ multiplex PCR; TCRdb holds only in-frame clones, not every one. The sample carries 120,000 or so clones, roughly 90% recorded once. The V gene end was trimmed by 4 bases and the J gene end by 2 bases; junction bases not matched to a gene: 7. This CDR3 has 17 residues. In germline, CDR1 is SGDLS, CDR2 YYNGEE. The chain joins TRBV9 to TRBJ2-5; 14 positions match TRBD2. This sequence was found in an adult in good health. Here the sequenced sample was peripheral blood, taken on day 0 of MenACWY control vaccination. This chain's CDR3 is CASSTGGTSGRQETQYF. The DNA for the CDR3 is TGTGCCAGCAGCACGGGGGGGACTAGCGGGAGACAAGAGACCCAGTACTTC.